One sample yielded the 26 T cell receptor beta chains listed below, sequenced in a study of CD8+CD57+ T cells in acquired aplastic anemia. Profiles of TCR beta VDJ and CDR3 were generated from a genomic DNA template. TCRdb used MiXCR to reprocess the reads, holding one entry per CDR3 protein. The repertoire holds roughly 250,000 distinct CDR3 sequences, with approximately 82% as singletons. Sequencing was done on patients that had shown CD8+CD57+ cell expansion by flow cytometry. Sequenced material: sorted CD4+, CD8+, or CD8+CD57+ T cells (not recorded which) from PBMCs. Source of these receptors: a human donor with aplastic anemia.

This clonotype was observed a handful of times. The rearrangement uses TRBV2 and TRBJ1-2; 8 positions match TRBD1. The CDR3 spans 13 residues. The trim removed 10 bases at V and 4 bases at J, leaving 8 bases unmatched. Per the germline V gene, CDR1 is SNHLY and CDR2 is FYNNEI. The chain's CDR3 is CATTAGGGYGYTF. DNA of the CDR3: TGTGCCACCACAGCAGGGGGCGGCTATGGCTACACCTTC.

As regards this clonotype: The conserved closing phenylalanine or tryptophan is absent in this CDR3, likely reflecting a read error. No DNA is shown, since the ends of the CDR3 on it are uncertain; the CDR3 is the one TCRdb lists. This sequence joins TRBV9 and TRBJ2-3; the DNA was not compared with TRBD1, the D call given in the table. Including both end residues, the CDR3 is 13 amino acids long. Germline assignment: CDR1 SGDLS and CDR2 YYNGEE. The CDR3 sequence: CASSFDLTENTEV.

The chain employs TRBV4-1 and TRBJ1-2; possibly TRBD1 for D (5 bases). Germline V CDR1 and CDR2: MGHRA, YSYEKL. Trimming took off 4 bases at V and 3 bases at J, with 15 bases between the two ends. The CDR3 loop spans 15 amino acids. CDR3 bases: TGCGCCAGCAGCCGACGAGCGGGGGAGCACTATGGCTACACCTTC. This sequence encodes CASSRRAGEHYGYTF.

This chain uses TRBV9 with TRBJ2-6; D is ambiguous. Looked up from germline, CDR1 is SGDLS and CDR2 is YYNGEE. This CDR3 is built from 16 residues. Trimming left V 0 bases short and J 14 bases short, with 21 bases between. Here the CDR3 DNA reads TGTGCCAGCAGCGTAGGGGTCTCGAGCAATCAGCCCCTCCTGACTTTC. Translated: CASSVGVSSNQPLLTF.

The chain uses TRBV9 and TRBJ1-1; possible D gene TRBD1, 5 bases. There are 15 residues in the CDR3. Trimming pared 0 bases from V and 12 bases from J, leaving 21 bases between. Germline assignment: CDR1 SGDLS and CDR2 YYNGEE. The CDR3 is CASSVGGRGAAQSFF. In DNA, the CDR3 is TGTGCCAGCAGCGTAGGAGGGAGAGGGGCCGCGCAGTCTTTCTTT.

In the case of this clonotype: One junction end does not reproduce the germline sequence, and a read error may be involved. The CDR3 DNA sequence: TGTGCCAGTAGCTTAGCCGTGTGGGGCTACAATGAGCAGTTCTTC. Residues: CASSLAVWGYNEQFF. This sequence joins TRBV7-2 and TRBJ2-1, with unresolved D. The CDR3 sequence is 15 residues long. Germline assignment: CDR1 SGHTA and CDR2 FQGNSA.

In this sample, this clonotype turned up once. A read error may produce the germline difference seen at one junction end. CDR3 amino acids: CASSIEANAVEHCF. In nucleotides, the CDR3 is TGTGCCAGCTCAATAGAGGCAAACGCCGTTGAACACTGTTTT. The chain links TRBV7-3 to TRBJ1-4; D call uncertain. The CDR3 contains 14 residues. Per the germline V gene, CDR1 is SGHTA and CDR2 is FQGTGA. The full variable domain, with the rest looked up from reference TRBV7-3 and TRBJ1-4, is GAGVSQTPSNKVTEKGKYVELRCDPISGHTALYWYRQSLGQGPEFLIYFQGTGAADDSGLPNDRFFAVRPEGSVSTLKIQRTERGDSAVYLCASSIEANAVEHCFGSGTQLSVL.

The rearrangement uses TRBV7-2 and TRBJ2-7; no clear D gene. Germline V lookup: CDR1 SGHTA, CDR2 FQGNSA. The CDR3 extends over 17 amino acids. The CDR3 loop reads CASSPSGSYAPSDEQYV. CDR3 coding DNA: TGTGCCAGCAGCCCATCGGGTAGCTACGCCCCCTCCGACGAGCAGTACGTC.

Comments on this clonotype: Given a much more abundant clone one base away, this may be a read error. The gene calls are TRBV2 and TRBJ1-5; TRBD1 is a possible D gene (6 bases). The germline V gene encodes CDR1 SNHLY and CDR2 FYNNEI. The CDR3 extends over 14 amino acids. The CDR3 bases are TGTGCCAGCGGGGACGGGGGCACAGATACGCAGCAGCTTTTT. Encoded protein: CASGDGGTDTQQLF.

As regards this clonotype: Relative to the germline gene, one junction end is altered; a read error may explain this. V gene TRBV7-8 combines with J gene TRBJ1-1; D might be TRBD1 (6 bases). The CDR3 spans 15 residues. Germline V gene data show CDR1 as SGHVS and CDR2 as FQNEAQ. Written as DNA, the CDR3 is TGTGCCAGCAGCTATGGACGGACAGCTAGCACAGAAGCGTTCTTT. Its protein is CASSYGRTASTEAFF.

This clonotype was counted a single time. The CDR3 ends on some other residue instead of the conserved phenylalanine or tryptophan, so this is likely a read error. The chain combines TRBV7-9 with TRBJ2-4; D not resolved. The CDR3 runs to 12 residues. The V and J ends lost 6 bases and 11 bases respectively, with 14 bases between them. Per the germline V gene, CDR1 is SEHNR and CDR2 is FQNEAQ (reference sequence). The CDR3 bases are TGTGCCAGCAGAGCCGCAGGTACGCTTCAGTACTGC. Translation gives CASRAAGTLQYC.

With respect to this clonotype: Mismatch with germline at one junction end may stem from a read error. This chain connects TRBV7-8 to TRBJ2-1; 7 bases agree with TRBD2. CDR1 is SGHVS and CDR2 is FQNEAQ in the germline V gene. The CDR3 totals 15 residues. The CDR3, as DNA: TGTGCCAGTAGTATAGCTAGCGGTCCCTACAATCAGCAGTTCTTC. This sequence encodes CASSIASGPYNQQFF.

To note about this clonotype: Sequence at one end of the junction differs from germline and may be a read error. The chain combines TRBV7-4 with TRBJ2-7; the D is unclear. Germline CDR1 SGHVT, CDR2 SQSDAQ. The CDR3 loop spans 13 amino acids. This chain's CDR3 is CASSPVVTSDQSF. The CDR3 DNA is TGTGCCAGCAGCCCAGTGGTAACGAGCGATCAGTCGTTC.

This clonotype was counted at least ten times. V gene TRBV9 combines with J gene TRBJ1-1, with a possible D match to TRBD1 (5 bases). V gave up 0 bases and J gave up 0 bases, with 6 bases separating them. Germline CDR1 is SGDLS and CDR2 is YYNGEE. The CDR3 loop spans 14 amino acids. Here the CDR3 DNA reads TGTGCCAGCAGCGTAGCAGGGTTGAACACTGAAGCTTTCTTT. Translating it yields CASSVAGLNTEAFF.

In this sample, this clonotype turned up a few times. For the CDR3, the DNA is TGTGCTAGTGGTGTAGGGGGACAGAGCACAGATACGCAGTATTTT. Translating it yields CASGVGGQSTDTQYF. The chain combines TRBV12-5 with TRBJ2-3, with 7 bases fitting TRBD1. Germline trimming cut 5 bases from V and 0 bases from J; bases unmatched to any gene: 5. In germline, CDR1 is LGHNT, CDR2 FRNRAP. CDR3 length: 15 residues. Using reference TRBV12-5 and TRBJ2-3 for the parts outside the CDR3, the full variable domain is DARVTQTPRHKVTEMGQEVTMRCQPILGHNTVFWYRQTMMQGLELLAYFRNRAPLDDSGMPKDRFSAEMPDATLATLKIQPSEPRDSAVYFCASGVGGQSTDTQYFGPGTRLTVL.

The gene calls are TRBV7-3 and TRBJ2-7, with D uncertain. This CDR3 has 18 residues. Germline V gives CDR1 SGHTA, CDR2 FQGTGA. V lost 6 bases, J lost 1 base, and 25 bases lay in between. CDR3 in amino acids: CASSSHADWAALSYEQYV. In DNA, the CDR3 is TGTGCCAGCAGTTCTCACGCGGATTGGGCAGCCCTTTCCTACGAGCAGTACGTC.

The chain uses TRBV11-2 and TRBJ2-5; 8 bases line up with TRBD2. Germline CDR1 SGHAT, CDR2 FQNNGV. The J segment lost 1 base and the V segment lost 3 bases, leaving 4 bases of the junction unmatched. This CDR3 has 15 residues. In DNA, the CDR3 is TGTGCCAGCAGCTTGTCCGGGACTAGCCAAGAGACCCAGTACTTC. Amino acid sequence: CASSLSGTSQETQYF.

V usage is TRBV9 and J usage is TRBJ1-2; a weak D match, TRBD1 (6 bases). Germline lookup yields CDR1 SGDLS and CDR2 YYNGEE. This CDR3 has 15 residues. Trimming took 3 bases from V and 6 from J, leaving 18 bases between them. The CDR3 coding sequence is TGTGCCAGCAGCGGAGAAGGGGGGGCGAAGGATGGCTACACCTTC. Encoded protein: CASSGEGGAKDGYTF.

As concerns this clonotype: The junction departs from the called germline gene at one end, perhaps through a read error. The chain couples TRBV4-1 to TRBJ1-2; 9 nucleotides line up with TRBD1. Germline values: CDR1 MGHRA, CDR2 YSYEKL. The CDR3 is 16 residues long. The CDR3 region has the DNA TGTGCCAGCAGTTTACCGCCGACAGGGGGTTCGGATGGCTACACCTTC. This translates into CASSLPPTGGSDGYTF.

The chain has TRBV7-2 and TRBJ1-6; D call uncertain. Germline CDR1 and CDR2: SGHTA and FQGNSA. CDR3 size: 14 residues. V lost 1 base and J 19 bases, leaving 20 bases between the germline ends. DNA for the CDR3: TGTGCCAGCAGCTTAGGGCTAGCGGGAGACACTGAGCACTTT. Translated: CASSLGLAGDTEHF.

The chain combines TRBV9 with TRBJ2-3; no firm D call. There are 14 residues in the CDR3. Germline V gives CDR1 SGDLS, CDR2 YYNGEE. V gave up 4 bases and J gave up 7 bases, with 16 bases separating them. The CDR3 bases are TGTGCCAGCAGCTTATACCAAAACCCCTATACGCAGTATTTT. Translating gives CASSLYQNPYTQYF.

The chain employs TRBV7-9 and TRBJ1-1, with unresolved D. CDR3 size: 15 residues. The V end lost 3 bases, the J end lost 3 bases, and 14 bases lay between the germline ends. Germline loops: CDR1 SEHNR, CDR2 FQNEAQ (reference sequence). CDR3 sequence reads: CASSFQRVTDTEAFF. Here the CDR3 DNA reads TGTGCCAGCAGCTTTCAAAGAGTTACGGACACTGAAGCTTTCTTT.

The genes are TRBV5-1 and TRBJ1-1, with D possibly TRBD1 on 5 matching bases. Germline V CDR1 and CDR2: SGHRS, YFSETQ. The CDR3 length is 15 residues. The V end lost 2 bases, the J end lost 4 bases, and 15 bases lay between the germline ends. The CDR3 here is CASSLYITGTTEAFF. The CDR3 DNA reads as TGCGCCAGCAGCTTATATATCACAGGCACCACTGAAGCTTTCTTT.

This clonotype was counted only a few times. The genes are TRBV29-1 and TRBJ2-1; a possible D gene is TRBD2 (6 bases). The V and J ends lost 5 bases and 6 bases respectively, with 14 bases between them. The CDR3 totals 13 residues. The germline V gene encodes CDR1 SQVTM and CDR2 ANQGSEA. The CDR3 spells CSVRLGGGNEQFF. The CDR3 nucleotides are TGCAGCGTTCGACTGGGGGGAGGCAATGAGCAGTTCTTC.

The table lists this clonotype with a few counts. The chain employs TRBV20-1 and TRBJ1-3, with D tentatively TRBD1 (5 bases). CDR1 and CDR2 from the germline V gene are DFQATT and SNEGSKA (reference sequence). The CDR3 is made up of 14 amino acids. Between the trimmed V and J ends, which lost 6 bases and 7 bases, there was a span of 19 bases. The CDR3 DNA follows: TGCAGTGCCAGTAGTTGGGGACGCAAGAACACCATATATTTT. Translated, it gives CSASSWGRKNTIYF.

The J gene is TRBJ1-2, the V gene TRBV7-9, with 7 bases matching TRBD1. V lost 11 bases to trimming and J lost 14 bases; unmatched junction nucleotides: 26. This CDR3 spans 15 amino acids. Germline lookup yields CDR1 SEHNR and CDR2 FQNEAQ (reference sequence). In nucleotides, the CDR3 is TGTGCCGGACAGGAGACTAGGGAGACCCAGTACTGCGGGACCTTC. Encoded protein: CAGQETRETQYCGTF.